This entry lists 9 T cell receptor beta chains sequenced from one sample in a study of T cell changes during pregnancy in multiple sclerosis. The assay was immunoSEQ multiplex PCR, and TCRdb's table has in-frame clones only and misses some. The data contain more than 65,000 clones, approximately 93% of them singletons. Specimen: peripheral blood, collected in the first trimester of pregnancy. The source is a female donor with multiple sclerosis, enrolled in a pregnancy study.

The CDR3 DNA is TGTGCCAGCAGCGTAGGACGTCGGGGGTTCGACACTGAAGCTTTCTTT. Translating gives CASSVGRRGFDTEAFF. The genes are TRBV9 and TRBJ1-1, with D perhaps matching TRBD1 (5 bases). This CDR3 region has 16 residues. Trimming took 0 bases from V and 3 from J, leaving 15 bases between them. CDR1 SGDLS and CDR2 YYNGEE come from the germline V gene.

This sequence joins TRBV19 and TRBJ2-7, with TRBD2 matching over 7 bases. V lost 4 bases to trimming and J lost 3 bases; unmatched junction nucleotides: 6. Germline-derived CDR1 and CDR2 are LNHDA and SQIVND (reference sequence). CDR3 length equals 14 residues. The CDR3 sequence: CASSTGGIDYEQYF. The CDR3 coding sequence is TGTGCCAGTAGTACGGGGGGAATTGACTACGAGCAGTACTTC.

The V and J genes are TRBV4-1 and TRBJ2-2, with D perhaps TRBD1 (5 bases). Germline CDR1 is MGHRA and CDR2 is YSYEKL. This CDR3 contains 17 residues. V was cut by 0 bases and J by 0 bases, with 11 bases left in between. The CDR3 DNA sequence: TGCGCCAGCAGCCAAGATCTAGGGGCGTCGAACACCGGGGAGCTGTTTTTT. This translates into CASSQDLGASNTGELFF.

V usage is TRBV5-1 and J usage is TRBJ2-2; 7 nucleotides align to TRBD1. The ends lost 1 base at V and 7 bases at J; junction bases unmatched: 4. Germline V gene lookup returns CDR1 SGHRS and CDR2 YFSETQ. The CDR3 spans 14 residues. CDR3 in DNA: TGCGCCAGCAGCTTGCAGGGGGATAACGGGGAGCTGTTTTTT. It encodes CASSLQGDNGELFF.

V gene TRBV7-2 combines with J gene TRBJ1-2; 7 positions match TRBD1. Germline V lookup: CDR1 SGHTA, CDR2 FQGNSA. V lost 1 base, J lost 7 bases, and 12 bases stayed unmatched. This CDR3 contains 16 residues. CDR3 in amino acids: CASSLDPDRYSSGYTF. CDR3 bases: TGTGCCAGCAGCTTAGACCCGGACAGGTATTCGTCTGGCTACACCTTC. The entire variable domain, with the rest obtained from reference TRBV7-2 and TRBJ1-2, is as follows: GAGVSQSPSNKVTEKGKDVELRCDPISGHTALYWYRQSLGQGLEFLIYFQGNSAPDKSGLPSDRFSAERTGGSVSTLTIQRTQQEDSAVYLCASSLDPDRYSSGYTFGSGTRLTVV.

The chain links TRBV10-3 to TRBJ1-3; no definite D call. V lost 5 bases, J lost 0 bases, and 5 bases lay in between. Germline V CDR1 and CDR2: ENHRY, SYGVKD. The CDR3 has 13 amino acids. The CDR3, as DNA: TGTGCCATCAGTACAAACTCTGGAAACACCATATATTTT. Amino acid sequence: CAISTNSGNTIYF.

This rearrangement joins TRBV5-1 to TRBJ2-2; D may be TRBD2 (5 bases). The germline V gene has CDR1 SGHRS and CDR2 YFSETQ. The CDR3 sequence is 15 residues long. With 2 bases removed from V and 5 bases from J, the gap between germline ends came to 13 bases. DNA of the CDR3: TGCGCCAGCAGCTTCCCGGGATCCAAAACCGGGGAGCTGTTTTTT. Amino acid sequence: CASSFPGSKTGELFF.

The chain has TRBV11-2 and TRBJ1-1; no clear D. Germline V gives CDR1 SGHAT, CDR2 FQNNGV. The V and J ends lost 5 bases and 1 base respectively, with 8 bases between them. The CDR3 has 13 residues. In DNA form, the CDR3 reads TGTGCCAGCAGCGCACGGGGGAACACTGAAGCTTTCTTT. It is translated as CASSARGNTEAFF.

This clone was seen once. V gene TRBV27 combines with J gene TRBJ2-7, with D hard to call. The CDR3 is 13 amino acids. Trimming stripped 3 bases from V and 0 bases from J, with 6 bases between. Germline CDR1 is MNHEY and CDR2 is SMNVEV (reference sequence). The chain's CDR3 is CASSFKSSYEQYF. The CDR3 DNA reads TGTGCCAGCAGTTTTAAGAGCTCCTACGAGCAGTACTTC.